This passage covers 21 T cell receptor beta chains from one sample sequenced in a study of blood T cell repertoires in COVID-19. TCRdb's table, derived via immunoSEQ multiplex PCR, lists solely in-frame clones and lacks some. The table lists 200,000 to 250,000 clones, 65% to 80% of them singletons. The material sequenced was peripheral blood. These receptors were obtained from a woman aged 40-49 years with active or convalescent COVID-19.

The chain uses TRBV19 and TRBJ1-4; the D gene is possibly TRBD1 (6 bases). V lost 5 bases and J 4 bases, leaving 14 bases between the germline ends. Germline values: CDR1 LNHDA, CDR2 SQIVND (reference sequence). The CDR3 length is 15 residues. For the CDR3, the DNA is TGTGCCAGTAGTCAAATTACAGGGCTTAATGAAAAACTGTTTTTT. Protein product: CASSQITGLNEKLFF.

This clone was detected only a few times. One end of the junction is discordant with germline, which a read error may explain. The chain is built from TRBV7-2 and TRBJ1-1, with 7 bases aligning to TRBD1. Germline V gives CDR1 SGHTA, CDR2 FQGNSA. This CDR3 spans 17 amino acids. This CDR3 reads CASSLAGGHGVHTEAFF. The CDR3 bases are TGTGCCAGCAGCCTAGCAGGGGGTCACGGGGTGCACACTGAAGCTTTCTTT.

This sequence joins TRBV7-2 and TRBJ2-3; D uncertain. Germline V lookup: CDR1 SGHTA, CDR2 FQGNSA. The CDR3 is made up of 16 amino acids. V lost 5 bases and J 0 bases, leaving 15 bases between the germline ends. The DNA for the CDR3 is TGTGCCAGCAGCCCCACTGCGTCCGCTAGCACAGATACGCAGTATTTT. Translating it yields CASSPTASASTDTQYF.

The V and J genes are TRBV3-1 (or the pseudogene TRBV3-2) and TRBJ1-2; the D gene is possibly TRBD1 (5 bases). V lost 3 bases and J 8 bases, leaving 22 bases between the germline ends. The CDR3 has 16 residues. Germline-derived CDR1 and CDR2 are LGHDT and YNNKEL (reference sequence). The CDR3 sequence is CASSHSTGEGGKGYTF. In DNA form, the CDR3 reads TGTGCCAGCAGCCATTCCACGGGGGAAGGAGGAAAGGGCTACACCTTC.

This clone has a single count. This chain links TRBV4-2 with TRBJ1-5; 12 bases are shared with TRBD1. V shed 4 bases and J 6 bases; nucleotides not matched to a gene: 10. Germline assignment: CDR1 LGHNA and CDR2 YNFKEQ. The CDR3 extends over 17 amino acids. This CDR3 is CASSLREGTGGSQPQHF. For the CDR3, the DNA is TGTGCCAGCAGCCTAAGAGAAGGGACAGGGGGCAGTCAGCCCCAGCATTTT.

The chain combines TRBV9 with TRBJ2-3; D remains ambiguous. Per germline, CDR1 SGDLS and CDR2 YYNGEE. Trimming stripped 0 bases from V and 2 bases from J, with 7 bases between. The CDR3 runs 14 residues. CDR3: CASSVGPITDTQYF. The DNA of the CDR3 is TGTGCCAGCAGCGTAGGTCCAATCACAGATACGCAGTATTTT.

The rearrangement joins TRBV5-1 to TRBJ2-4, with D possibly being TRBD2 (6 bases). V was cut by 0 bases and J by 8 bases, with 9 bases left in between. Germline CDR1 is SGHRS and CDR2 is YFSETQ. The CDR3 sequence is 13 residues long. In DNA form, the CDR3 reads TGCGCCAGCAGCTTGGCGGGGGAGGACATTCAGTACTTC. This sequence encodes CASSLAGEDIQYF.

The V call is TRBV9, the J call TRBJ2-2, with 7 bases fitting TRBD1. The CDR3 covers 15 residues. Germline V gene lookup returns CDR1 SGDLS and CDR2 YYNGEE. Germline trimming cut 0 bases from V and 4 bases from J; bases unmatched to any gene: 3. The CDR3 nucleotides read TGTGCCAGCAGCGTAGCTCCAGGGGGCACCGGGGAGCTGTTTTTT. Its protein product is CASSVAPGGTGELFF.

This clone was recorded a few times. V and J are TRBV4-1 and TRBJ1-2; TRBD1 matches at 9 bases. Germline V CDR1 and CDR2: MGHRA, YSYEKL. With 0 bases clipped from V and 4 bases from J, the junction kept 3 bases outside the gene matches. This CDR3 has 15 amino acids. The DNA of the CDR3 is TGCGCCAGCAGCCAAGAGGACAGGGGAGGCTATGGCTACACCTTC. Protein sequence: CASSQEDRGGYGYTF.

The V and J genes are TRBV24-1 and TRBJ1-1, with D tentatively TRBD1 (6 bases). Trimming left V 3 bases short and J 6 bases short, with 10 bases between. Germline V gene lookup returns CDR1 KGHDR and CDR2 SFDVKD. The length of the CDR3 is 13 residues. This CDR3 is CATSDAAGAEAFF. The DNA for the CDR3 is TGTGCCACCAGTGATGCGGCAGGGGCTGAAGCTTTCTTT.

The J gene is TRBJ1-5, the V gene TRBV7-3; TRBD1 matches 7 bases. This CDR3 contains 18 residues. Trimming at V came to 5 bases and at J to 0 bases, leaving 13 bases not matched to a gene. Germline lookup yields CDR1 SGHTA and CDR2 FQGTGA. The CDR3, as DNA: TGTGCCAGCAGCACTCGACAGGGAGTAAGTTATAGCAATCAGCCCCAGCATTTT. Amino acid sequence: CASSTRQGVSYSNQPQHF.

The chain is built from TRBV29-1 and TRBJ2-7; D possibly corresponds to TRBD1 (5 bases). The CDR3 length is 12 residues. The germline V and J ends were trimmed by 4 bases and 2 bases, with 9 bases remaining between them. Germline CDR1 reads SQVTM; CDR2 reads ANQGSEA. CDR3 amino acids: CSVGTRTYEQYF. The CDR3 coding sequence is TGCAGCGTTGGGACACGAACCTACGAGCAGTACTTC.

This chain uses TRBV4-1 with TRBJ1-5; 7 nucleotides match TRBD1. After removal of 1 base from V and 5 bases from J, the junction contained 5 bases not matched to a gene. CDR1 and CDR2 from the germline V gene are MGHRA and YSYEKL. The CDR3 covers 15 residues. Here the CDR3 reads CASSQVRGGDQPQHF. As DNA, the CDR3 is TGCGCCAGCAGCCAAGTTAGAGGGGGCGATCAGCCCCAGCATTTT.

Only a few counts were recorded for this clone. The chain recombines TRBV5-1 with TRBJ2-3, with 9 bases that match TRBD2. Looked up from germline, CDR1 is SGHRS and CDR2 is YFSETQ. The CDR3 contains 15 residues. V lost 0 bases to trimming and J lost 8 bases; unmatched junction nucleotides: 7. CDR3 nucleotides: TGCGCCAGCAGCTTGGATGCGGGGGGGCGGGGTACGCAGTATTTT. It translates to CASSLDAGGRGTQYF.

This clone was recorded a few times. Other DNA sequences within the sample encode an identical CDR3. The chain links TRBV5-1 to TRBJ1-5; 9 positions agree with TRBD1. After removal of 0 bases from V and 2 bases from J, the junction contained 3 bases not matched to a gene. The CDR3 consists of 16 residues. Germline-derived CDR1 and CDR2 are SGHRS and YFSETQ. The CDR3 DNA is TGCGCCAGCAGCTTGGGGGACAGGGAGGGCAATCAGCCCCAGCATTTT. Protein product: CASSLGDREGNQPQHF.

The V and J genes are TRBV10-3 and TRBJ2-6; 8 bases fit TRBD1. The CDR3 length is 19 residues. Germline values: CDR1 ENHRY, CDR2 SYGVKD. V shed 2 bases, J shed 1 base, and the junction held 10 bases outside the gene matches. CDR3 in DNA: TGTGCCATCAGTGAGACTGCGGGGCAGGGGGCGTCTGGGGCCAACGTCCTGACTTTC. This encodes CAISETAGQGASGANVLTF.

Only one count was recorded for this clone. The chain has TRBV5-1 and TRBJ1-2; D gene unclear. CDR1 is SGHRS and CDR2 is YFSETQ in the germline V gene. Deletions cut 4 bases from V and 5 bases from J, with 12 bases between. The CDR3 length is 13 residues. CDR3 in DNA: TGCGCCAGCAGCCCACCCAGTTCATATGGCTACACCTTC. This encodes CASSPPSSYGYTF.

The rearrangement links TRBV7-6 to TRBJ2-5; 11 bases line up with TRBD2. This CDR3 region has 18 residues. Trimming at V came to 4 bases and at J to 5 bases, leaving 15 bases not matched to a gene. Looked up from germline, CDR1 is SGHVS and CDR2 is FNYEAQ. The CDR3: CASSSPTSGGYNPETQYF. The DNA for the CDR3 is TGTGCCAGCAGCTCCCCCACTAGCGGGGGCTATAACCCGGAGACCCAGTACTTC.

This clone was observed a single time. DNA of the CDR3: TGTGCCAGCAGTTTTTTACAGGGGAGTTCACCCCTCCACTTT. This translates into CASSFLQGSSPLHF. The rearrangement uses TRBV28 and TRBJ1-6; TRBD1 matches 7 bases. The ends lost 3 bases at V and 9 bases at J; junction bases unmatched: 5. The CDR3 runs to 14 residues. CDR1 and CDR2 from the germline V gene are MDHEN and SYDVKM.

The J gene is TRBJ1-3, the V gene TRBV9; D might be TRBD1 (6 bases). The CDR3 is made up of 16 amino acids. Germline CDR1 SGDLS, CDR2 YYNGEE. Trimming took off 5 bases at V and 0 bases at J, with 15 bases between the two ends. For the CDR3, the DNA is TGTGCCAGCAGTGCACTGACAGGCCGCTCTGGAAACACCATATATTTT. It translates to CASSALTGRSGNTIYF.

V and J are TRBV13 and TRBJ1-2; the match to TRBD1 covers 7 bases. The germline CDR1 and CDR2 sequences are PRHDT and FYEKMQ (reference sequence). There are 13 residues in the CDR3. The V gene end was trimmed by 4 bases and the J gene end by 2 bases; junction bases not matched to a gene: 1. The CDR3 bases are TGTGCCAGCAGCTCGACAGGGAACTATGGCTACACCTTC. Residues: CASSSTGNYGYTF.